This T cell receptor beta chain appears in the sequencing data of a study of cytomegalovirus exposure and HLA in healthy donors. Study-level findings and limits: Fewer N-insertions than the roughly 670-donor mean were reportedly shown by an Asian-associated ancestry cluster in a later analysis. In a later analysis, TCR beta V- and J-gene trimming was associated with a missense DCLRE1C variant. Analysis was performed later, and it showed HLA-associated TCR beta chains to be more clonally expanded than equally common others. Among the sequence variants, a highly shared cluster was likely an artifact of sequencing.

Concerning this clone: Its antigen is not identified.

CDR3 size: 15 residues. Germline CDR1 is LNHDA and CDR2 is SQIVND (reference sequence). V gave up 1 base and J gave up 1 base, with 10 bases separating them. Primers: 60 Vbeta forward and 13 Jbeta reverse. Method: immunoSEQ multiplex PCR; TCRdb's copy keeps in-frame clones and lacks some. Of about 76,000 clones listed, around four fifths were seen once; the top ten hold roughly 8.9%. This TCR came from a woman between 40 and 55 years old in good health and CMV-seropositive. The sample was PBMCs. The chain combines TRBV19 with TRBJ2-5, with a tentative D call TRBD1 (5 bases). Here the CDR3 DNA reads TGTGCCAGTAGTATAGTCACAGGAGTCCAAGAGACCCAGTACTTC. This codes for CASSIVTGVQETQYF. Combining the CDR3 with reference TRBV19 and TRBJ2-5 gives the whole variable domain DGGITQSPKYLFRKEGQNVTLSCEQNLNHDAMYWYRQDPGQGLRLIYYSQIVNDFQKGDIAEGYSVSREKKESFPLTVTSAQKNPTAFYLCASSIVTGVQETQYFGPGTRLLVL.